These 14 T cell receptor beta chains came from one sample sequenced in a study of blood T cell repertoires in COVID-19. Assay used: immunoSEQ multiplex PCR; TCRdb lists only in-frame clones, some missing. The sample contains hundreds of thousands of clones, nearly 90% of which appear only once. Input material: peripheral blood. These TCRs come from a man aged 18-30 years with COVID-19, enrolled during active disease.

The rearrangement uses TRBV7-3 and TRBJ2-3; 7 bases fit TRBD2. CDR1 is SGHTA and CDR2 is FQGTGA in the germline V gene. The J segment lost 2 bases and the V segment lost 5 bases, leaving 13 bases of the junction unmatched. The CDR3 loop spans 17 amino acids. The DNA of the CDR3 is TGTGCCAGCAGCACAAAGGGATTAGCGGGTTACACAGATACGCAGTATTTT. This gives the protein CASSTKGLAGYTDTQYF.

The chain links TRBV29-1 to TRBJ2-7, with 12 positions matching TRBD2. There are 14 residues in the CDR3. V gave up 7 bases and J gave up 1 base; unmatched junction bases: 5. The germline CDR1 and CDR2 sequences are SQVTM and ANQGSEA. CDR3 coding DNA: TGCAGCGCCAAAGGACTAGCGGGATCCTACGAGCAGTACTTC. Protein product: CSAKGLAGSYEQYF.

The V call is TRBV3-1 (or the pseudogene TRBV3-2), the J call TRBJ2-1, with D possibly TRBD2 on 5 matching bases. The CDR3 runs 13 residues. With 3 bases removed from V and 2 bases from J, the gap between germline ends came to 5 bases. Germline V lookup: CDR1 LGHDT, CDR2 YNNKEL (reference sequence). CDR3 region: CASSQTTYNEQFF. CDR3 sequence (DNA): TGTGCCAGCAGCCAGACTACCTACAATGAGCAGTTCTTC.

The rearrangement links TRBV6-5 to TRBJ1-2, with 7 bases matching TRBD1. With 6 bases clipped from V and 4 bases from J, the junction kept 5 bases outside the gene matches. Germline V lookup: CDR1 MNHEY, CDR2 SVGAGI. The CDR3 is made up of 13 amino acids. CDR3 protein: CASREGQSYGYTF. CDR3 nucleotide sequence: TGTGCCAGCAGGGAGGGACAGTCCTATGGCTACACCTTC.

J is TRBJ2-7 and V is TRBV7-9; D perhaps matches TRBD2 (5 bases). CDR1 is SEHNR, CDR2 FQNEAQ, per germline (reference sequence). V was clipped by 1 base and J by 5 bases, with 9 bases between them. The CDR3 is made up of 13 amino acids. CDR3 loop: CASSLGETNEQYF. CDR3 coding DNA: TGTGCCAGCAGCTTAGGGGAGACTAACGAGCAGTACTTC.

The chain is built from TRBV11-2 and TRBJ2-2; D is unclear. Germline V gene data show CDR1 as SGHAT and CDR2 as FQNNGV. The CDR3 spans 14 residues. The V end lost 1 base, the J end lost 3 bases, and 6 bases lay between the germline ends. For the CDR3, the DNA is TGTGCCAGCAGCTTAGCGTCCTACACCGGGGAGCTGTTTTTT. Its protein product is CASSLASYTGELFF.

The V gene is TRBV11-2, the J gene TRBJ2-6; possibly TRBD1 for D (6 bases). With 6 bases removed from V and 0 bases from J, the gap between germline ends came to 18 bases. CDR3 length: 18 amino acids. Germline CDR1 SGHAT, CDR2 FQNNGV. The CDR3 loop is CASSQYRVGLSGANVLTF. The CDR3 coding sequence is TGTGCCAGCAGTCAATACAGGGTCGGACTCTCTGGGGCCAACGTCCTGACTTTC.

This clone was detected only once. V gene TRBV18 combines with J gene TRBJ2-1, with 9 bases that match TRBD2. This CDR3 contains 15 residues. V gave up 5 bases and J gave up 1 base; unmatched junction bases: 3. Germline V CDR1 and CDR2: KGHSH, LQKENI. CDR3 loop: CASSFSGRSYNEQFF. CDR3 coding DNA: TGTGCCAGCTCATTTAGCGGGAGATCCTACAATGAGCAGTTCTTC.

The V gene is TRBV28, the J gene TRBJ1-2; TRBD1 agrees at 7 bases. V lost 1 base and J lost 4; bases outside the gene matches: 12. The germline CDR1 and CDR2 sequences are MDHEN and SYDVKM. CDR3 size: 17 residues. Here the CDR3 reads CASSLFQGVLGGYGYTF. CDR3 nucleotides: TGTGCCAGCAGTTTATTCCAGGGGGTGCTTGGGGGCTATGGCTACACCTTC.

CDR3 nucleotide sequence: TGTGCCAGCAGCCATCGAACGGGGAGGACTAGAGGAGATACGCAGTATTTT. Amino acids: CASSHRTGRTRGDTQYF. V gene TRBV9 combines with J gene TRBJ2-3; 7 bases map to TRBD2. CDR3 length: 17 amino acids. V shed 4 bases, J shed 5 bases, and the junction held 16 bases outside the gene matches. Germline V lookup: CDR1 SGDLS, CDR2 YYNGEE.

The chain carries TRBV7-9 and TRBJ2-2; a weak D match, TRBD2 (5 bases). Germline values: CDR1 SEHNR, CDR2 FQNEAQ (reference sequence). This CDR3 spans 13 amino acids. Trimming removed 2 bases at V and 5 bases at J, with 6 bases between. This CDR3 reads CASSLTGTGELFF. CDR3 nucleotide sequence: TGTGCCAGCAGCTTAACGGGGACCGGGGAGCTGTTTTTT.

This chain links TRBV6-6 with TRBJ2-3, with TRBD1 matching over 11 bases. Germline V lookup: CDR1 MNHNY, CDR2 SVGAGI (reference sequence). J gave up 8 bases and V 5 bases, and 18 bases lay outside the gene matches. This CDR3 is 18 amino acids long. The CDR3 DNA reads as TGTGCCAGCAGTCCTCTCGGGACAGGGGGAAAAACGGCCTTTACGCAGTATTTT. Protein sequence: CASSPLGTGGKTAFTQYF.

V gene TRBV6-5 combines with J gene TRBJ2-1, with 10 bases aligning to TRBD2. The CDR3 has 14 residues. The junction had 9 bases not matched to a gene; V was cut back by 8 bases and J by 8 bases. Per the germline V gene, CDR1 is MNHEY and CDR2 is SVGAGI. The CDR3: CASRERGGTDEQFF. The DNA of the CDR3 is TGTGCCAGCCGGGAGCGGGGGGGAACCGATGAGCAGTTCTTC.

V and J are TRBV4-1 and TRBJ2-3; D is possibly TRBD2 (6 bases). The CDR3 runs 18 residues. Trimming pared 1 base from V and 1 base from J, leaving 18 bases between. CDR1 is MGHRA and CDR2 is YSYEKL in the germline V gene. This chain's CDR3 is CASSQVYGGASGTDTQYF. In DNA, the CDR3 is TGCGCCAGCAGCCAAGTGTACGGTGGGGCTAGCGGCACAGATACGCAGTATTTT.